A single sample is the source of the 3 T cell receptor beta chains below, sequenced in a study of blood T cell repertoires in COVID-19. Sequenced by immunoSEQ multiplex PCR; TCRdb stores in-frame clones only, minus some. This table has 150,000 to 200,000 clones, about 80% appearing once. The sequenced sample consisted of PBMCs or T cells enriched from blood (not recorded which). The receptor set was obtained from a man in his fifties or sixties who had been exposed to COVID-19.

The rearrangement joins TRBV7-9 to TRBJ2-3; 9 nucleotides align to TRBD2. The germline gives CDR1 SEHNR, CDR2 FQNEAQ (reference sequence). The trim removed 5 bases at V and 6 bases at J, leaving 18 bases unmatched. The length of the CDR3 is 18 residues. The CDR3 here is CASSATGFSGGQLDTQYF. Here the CDR3 DNA reads TGTGCCAGCAGCGCAACGGGTTTTAGCGGGGGACAATTGGATACGCAGTATTTT.

The V and J genes are TRBV30 and TRBJ2-5, with D perhaps matching TRBD2 (6 bases). The CDR3 runs 14 residues. V was clipped by 2 bases and J by 7 bases, with 17 bases between them. Germline values: CDR1 GTSNPN, CDR2 SVGIG (reference sequence). In DNA, the CDR3 is TGTGCCTGGAGTCTCGGCACGGGGGAAGCGACCCAGTACTTC. Protein: CAWSLGTGEATQYF.

V is TRBV20-1 and J is TRBJ2-1; weak D call: TRBD1 (6 bases). V lost 0 bases to trimming and J lost 10 bases, with 7 bases between them. The CDR3 contains 11 residues. Germline CDR1 DFQATT, CDR2 SNEGSKA (reference sequence). In nucleotides, the CDR3 is TGCAGTGCTAGAGATAGGGGGGAGCAGTTCTTC. Its protein product is CSARDRGEQFF.